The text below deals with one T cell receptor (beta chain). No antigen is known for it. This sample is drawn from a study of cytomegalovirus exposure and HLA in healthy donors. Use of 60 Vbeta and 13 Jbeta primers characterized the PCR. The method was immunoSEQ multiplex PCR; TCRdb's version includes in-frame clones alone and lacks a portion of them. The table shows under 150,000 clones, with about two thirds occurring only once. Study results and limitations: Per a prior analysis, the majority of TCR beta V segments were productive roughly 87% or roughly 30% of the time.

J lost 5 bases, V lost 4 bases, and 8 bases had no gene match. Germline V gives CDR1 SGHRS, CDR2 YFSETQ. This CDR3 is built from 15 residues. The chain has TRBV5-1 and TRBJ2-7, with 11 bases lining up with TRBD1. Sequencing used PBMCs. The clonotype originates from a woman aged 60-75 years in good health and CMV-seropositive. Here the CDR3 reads CASSPGQGAAHEQYF. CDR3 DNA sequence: TGCGCCAGCAGCCCCGGACAGGGGGCTGCCCACGAGCAGTACTTC.